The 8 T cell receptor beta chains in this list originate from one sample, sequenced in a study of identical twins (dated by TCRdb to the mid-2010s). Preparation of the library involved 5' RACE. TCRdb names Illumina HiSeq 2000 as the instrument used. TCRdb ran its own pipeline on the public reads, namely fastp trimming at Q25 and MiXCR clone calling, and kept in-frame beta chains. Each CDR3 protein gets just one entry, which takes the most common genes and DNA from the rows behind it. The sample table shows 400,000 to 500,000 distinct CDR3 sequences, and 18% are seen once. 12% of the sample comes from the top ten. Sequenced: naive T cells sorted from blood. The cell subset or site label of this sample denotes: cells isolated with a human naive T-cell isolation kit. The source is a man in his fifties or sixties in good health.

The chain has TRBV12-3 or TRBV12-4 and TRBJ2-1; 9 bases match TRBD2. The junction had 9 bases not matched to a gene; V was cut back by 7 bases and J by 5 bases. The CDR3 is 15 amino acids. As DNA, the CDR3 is TGTGCCAGCACAATCGGGACTAGCCCTAACAATGAGCAGTTCTTC. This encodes CASTIGTSPNNEQFF.

The CDR3 sequence is CSALDRDSYNEQFF. CDR3 nucleotides: TGCAGTGCTTTGGACAGGGACTCCTACAATGAGCAGTTCTTC. This chain connects TRBV20-1 to TRBJ2-1, with 8 bases that match TRBD1. The CDR3 runs 14 residues. Losses at the gene ends were 5 bases for V and 0 bases for J; bases not matched to a gene: 3. The germline CDR1 and CDR2 sequences are DFQATT and SNEGSKA (reference sequence).

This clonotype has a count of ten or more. The CDR3 reads CASSLGLARNDEQFF. The DNA for the CDR3 is TGTGCCAGCAGCTTAGGACTAGCGAGGAACGATGAGCAGTTCTTC. J is TRBJ2-1 and V is TRBV7-2; TRBD2 matches at 8 bases. V shed 1 base, J shed 8 bases, and the junction held 7 bases outside the gene matches. This CDR3 is 15 amino acids long. Germline CDR1 and CDR2: SGHTA and FQGNSA. The full variable domain, completed using reference TRBV7-2 and TRBJ2-1, is GAGVSQSPSNKVTEKGKDVELRCDPISGHTALYWYRQSLGQGLEFLIYFQGNSAPDKSGLPSDRFSAERTGGSVSTLTIQRTQQEDSAVYLCASSLGLARNDEQFFGPGTRLTVL.

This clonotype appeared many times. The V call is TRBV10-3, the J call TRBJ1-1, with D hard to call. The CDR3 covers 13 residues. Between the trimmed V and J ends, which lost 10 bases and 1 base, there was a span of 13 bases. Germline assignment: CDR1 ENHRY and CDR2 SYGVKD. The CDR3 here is CATTVTENTEAFF. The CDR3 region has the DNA TGTGCCACCACCGTGACGGAGAACACTGAAGCTTTCTTT.

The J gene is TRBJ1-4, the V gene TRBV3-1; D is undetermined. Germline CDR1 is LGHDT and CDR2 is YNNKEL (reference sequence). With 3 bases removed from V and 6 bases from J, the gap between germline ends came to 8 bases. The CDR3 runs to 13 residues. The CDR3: CASSHDRDEKLFF. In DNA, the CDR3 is TGTGCCAGCAGCCACGACCGCGATGAAAAACTGTTTTTT.

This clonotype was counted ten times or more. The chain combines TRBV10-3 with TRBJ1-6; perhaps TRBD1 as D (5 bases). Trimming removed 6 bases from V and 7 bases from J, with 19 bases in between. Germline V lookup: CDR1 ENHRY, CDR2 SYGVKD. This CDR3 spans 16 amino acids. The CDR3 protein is CAISQPTGSENSPLHF. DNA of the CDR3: TGTGCCATCAGCCAGCCTACAGGATCTGAGAATTCACCCCTCCACTTT.

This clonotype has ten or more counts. For the CDR3, the DNA is TGTGCCAGCAGTCCGACAGGGACCGTTTATAGCAATCAGCCCCAGCATTTT. The encoded protein is CASSPTGTVYSNQPQHF. This chain links TRBV27 with TRBJ1-5; TRBD1 aligns across 7 bases. J was trimmed by 0 bases and V by 5 bases; bases with no gene match: 10. The length of the CDR3 is 17 residues. Per the germline V gene, CDR1 is MNHEY and CDR2 is SMNVEV (reference sequence).

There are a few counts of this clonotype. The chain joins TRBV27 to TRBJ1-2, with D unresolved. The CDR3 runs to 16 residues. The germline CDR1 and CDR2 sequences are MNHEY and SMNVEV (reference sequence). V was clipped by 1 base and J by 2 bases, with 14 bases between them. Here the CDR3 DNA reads TGTGCCAGCAGTTTATTCTACTCCAGGAGAAACTATGGCTACACCTTC. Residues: CASSLFYSRRNYGYTF.